The rows below give T cell receptor beta chains drawn from one sample of a study of control samples from healthy donors and cancer patients. The repertoire was sequenced with immunoSEQ multiplex PCR; TCRdb's copy has only in-frame clones and lacks some. The sample has approximately 50,000 clones; 85% to 95% are singletons. The sample taken for sequencing was blood. Receptors were obtained from a man aged 25 to 45 in good health. Both conserved end residues are part of each CDR3. D genes are given only for firm matches. A clone size is listed for some rows: how often the clone was seen (once, few, many), or a class if it is expanded.

>TRBV28|-|TRBJ2-2|-
CASTLSPGVVAGELFF
TGTGCCAGCACCCTGAGCCCAGGGGTGGTAGCCGGGGAGCTGTTTTTT
>TRBV28|-|TRBJ1-2|-
CASSLYPRGDGYTF
TGTGCCAGCAGTTTATATCCCAGGGGCGATGGCTACACCTTC
>TRBV15|TRBD2|TRBJ2-1|-
CATSRDGLAGGPNEQFF
TGTGCCACCAGCAGAGATGGACTAGCGGGAGGGCCCAATGAGCAGTTCTTC
>TRBV5-1|TRBD1|TRBJ2-1|-
CASSPQTGGYNEQFF
TGCGCCAGCAGCCCCCAGACAGGGGGGTACAATGAGCAGTTCTTC
>TRBV5-1|TRBD1|TRBJ2-3|-
CASSPGQGTDTQYF
TGCGCCAGCAGCCCCGGACAGGGCACAGATACGCAGTATTTT
>TRBV9|-|TRBJ2-7|-
CASSASGKGIYEQYF
TGTGCCAGCAGCGCATCAGGGAAGGGAATTTACGAGCAGTACTTC
>TRBV18|-|TRBJ2-3|-
CASSPLQGSRTDTQYF
TGTGCCAGCTCACCCCTTCAGGGGTCCCGTACAGATACGCAGTATTTT
>TRBV24-1|TRBD2|TRBJ2-2|-
CATSEGGFVAGTVSNTGELFF
TGTGCCACCAGTGAGGGGGGTTTTGTAGCGGGAACCGTATCGAACACCGGGGAGCTGTTTTTT
>TRBV5-1|-|TRBJ2-3|-
CASSLVGLANTDTQYF
TGCGCCAGCAGCTTGGTTGGGTTGGCAAACACAGATACGCAGTATTTT
>TRBV11-1|-|TRBJ2-7|-
CASSPAQWGFFEQYF
TGTGCCAGCAGCCCAGCTCAGTGGGGTTTTTTCGAGCAGTACTTC
>TRBV27|TRBD1|TRBJ1-5|-
CASDGTDFHQPQHF
TGTGCCAGCGACGGGACAGACTTTCATCAGCCCCAGCATTTT
>TRBV6-6|-|TRBJ2-1|-
CASSQGWGKTGTHEQFF
TGTGCCAGCAGTCAGGGTTGGGGGAAAACAGGGACGCATGAGCAGTTCTTC
>TRBV24-1|-|TRBJ2-1|-
CATSDLQFGGTNEQFF
TGTGCCACCAGTGATTTGCAATTTGGGGGCACCAATGAGCAGTTCTTC
>TRBV5-6|-|TRBJ1-2|-
CASSSRASTYGYTF
TGTGCCAGCAGCTCCCGAGCCTCTACCTATGGCTACACCTTC
>TRBV6-2/TRBV6-3|TRBD2|TRBJ2-3|medium-sized
CASSYGTSGPDTQYF
TGTGCCAGCAGTTACGGGACTAGCGGGCCAGATACGCAGTATTTT
>TRBV5-1|-|TRBJ2-1|-
CASISGGSSYNEQFF
TGCGCCAGCATAAGTGGAGGGAGCTCCTACAATGAGCAGTTCTTC
>TRBV28|-|TRBJ1-2|-
CASTFIGTQTNGYTF
TGTGCCAGCACTTTTATAGGGACCCAAACCAATGGCTACACCTTC
>TRBV18|-|TRBJ2-1|once
CASSPAAGSYNEQFF
TGTGCCAGCTCACCAGCCGCGGGGTCCTACAATGAGCAGTTCTTC
>TRBV5-5|-|TRBJ1-3|-
CASSLGRPDSSGNTIYF
TGTGCCAGCAGCTTGGGGCGACCAGACTCTTCTGGAAACACCATATATTTT
>TRBV25-1|-|TRBJ1-4|-
CASSELGVTNEKLFF
TGTGCCAGCAGTGAATTGGGGGTTACTAATGAAAAACTGTTTTTT
>TRBV15|-|TRBJ1-5|-
CATSRYNQPQHF
TGTGCCACCAGCAGGTACAATCAGCCCCAGCATTTT